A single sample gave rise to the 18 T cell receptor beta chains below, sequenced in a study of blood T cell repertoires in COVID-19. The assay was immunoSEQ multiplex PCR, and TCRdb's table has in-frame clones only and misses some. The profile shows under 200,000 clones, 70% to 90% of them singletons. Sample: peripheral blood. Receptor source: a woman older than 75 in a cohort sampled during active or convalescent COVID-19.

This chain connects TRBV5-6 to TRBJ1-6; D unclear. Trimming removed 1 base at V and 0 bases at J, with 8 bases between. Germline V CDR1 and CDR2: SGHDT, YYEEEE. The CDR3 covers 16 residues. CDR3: CASSLFSSSYNSPLHF. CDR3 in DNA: TGTGCCAGCAGCTTGTTTAGTAGCTCCTATAATTCACCCCTCCACTTT.

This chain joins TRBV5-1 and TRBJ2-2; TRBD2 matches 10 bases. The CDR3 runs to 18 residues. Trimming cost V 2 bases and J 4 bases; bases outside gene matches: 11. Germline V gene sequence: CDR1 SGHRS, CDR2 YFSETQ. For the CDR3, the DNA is TGCGCCAGCAGCTTTGGGGTAGCGGGAGGAATTGGCACCGGGGAGCTGTTTTTT. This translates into CASSFGVAGGIGTGELFF. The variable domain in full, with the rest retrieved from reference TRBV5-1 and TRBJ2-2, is KAGVTQTPRYLIKTRGQQVTLSCSPISGHRSVSWYQQTPGQGLQFLFEYFSETQRNKGNFPGRFSGRQFSNSRSEMNVSTLELGDSALYLCASSFGVAGGIGTGELFFGEGSRLTVL.

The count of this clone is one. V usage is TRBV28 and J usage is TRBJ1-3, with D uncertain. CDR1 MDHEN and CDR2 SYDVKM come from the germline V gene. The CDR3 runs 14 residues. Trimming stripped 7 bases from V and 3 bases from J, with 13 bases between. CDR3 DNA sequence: TGTGCCAGCACCCCAAAGAGGGTTGGAAACACCATATATTTT. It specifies CASTPKRVGNTIYF. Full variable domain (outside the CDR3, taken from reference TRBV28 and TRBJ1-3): DVKVTQSSRYLVKRTGEKVFLECVQDMDHENMFWYRQDPGLGLRLIYFSYDVKMKEKGDIPEGYSVSREKKERFSLILESASTNQTSMYLCASTPKRVGNTIYFGEGSWLTVV.

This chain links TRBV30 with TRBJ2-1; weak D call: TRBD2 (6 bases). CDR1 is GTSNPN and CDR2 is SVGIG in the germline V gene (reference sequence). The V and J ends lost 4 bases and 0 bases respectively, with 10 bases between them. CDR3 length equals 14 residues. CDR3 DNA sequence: TGTGCCTGGACGGGAGACCCCTCCTACAATGAGCAGTTCTTC. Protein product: CAWTGDPSYNEQFF.

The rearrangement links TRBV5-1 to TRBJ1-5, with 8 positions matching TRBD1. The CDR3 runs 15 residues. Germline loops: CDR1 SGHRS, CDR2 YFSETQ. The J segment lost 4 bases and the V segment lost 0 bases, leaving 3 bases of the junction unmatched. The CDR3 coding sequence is TGCGCCAGCAGCTTGGGACAGGGGAAGAATCAGCCCCAGCATTTT. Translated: CASSLGQGKNQPQHF. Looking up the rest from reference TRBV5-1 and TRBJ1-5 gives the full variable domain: KAGVTQTPRYLIKTRGQQVTLSCSPISGHRSVSWYQQTPGQGLQFLFEYFSETQRNKGNFPGRFSGRQFSNSRSEMNVSTLELGDSALYLCASSLGQGKNQPQHFGDGTRLSIL.

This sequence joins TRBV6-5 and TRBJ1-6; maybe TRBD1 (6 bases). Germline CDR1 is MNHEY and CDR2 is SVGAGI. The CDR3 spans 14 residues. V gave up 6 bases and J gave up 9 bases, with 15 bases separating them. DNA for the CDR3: TGTGCCAGCAGCAAGGGGGAGGGTGGTTCACCCCTCCACTTT. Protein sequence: CASSKGEGGSPLHF.

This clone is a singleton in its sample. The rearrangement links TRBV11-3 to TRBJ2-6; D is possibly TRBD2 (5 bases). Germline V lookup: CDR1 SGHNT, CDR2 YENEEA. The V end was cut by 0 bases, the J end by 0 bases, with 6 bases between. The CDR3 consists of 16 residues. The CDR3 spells CASSLEGSSGANVLTF. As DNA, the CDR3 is TGTGCCAGCAGCTTAGAGGGGAGCTCTGGGGCCAACGTCCTGACTTTC. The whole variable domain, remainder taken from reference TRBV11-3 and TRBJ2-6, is EAGVVQSPRYKIIEKKQPVAFWCNPISGHNTLYWYLQNLGQGPELLIRYENEEAVDDSQLPKDRFSAERLKGVDSTLKIQPAELGDSAVYLCASSLEGSSGANVLTFGAGSRLTVL.

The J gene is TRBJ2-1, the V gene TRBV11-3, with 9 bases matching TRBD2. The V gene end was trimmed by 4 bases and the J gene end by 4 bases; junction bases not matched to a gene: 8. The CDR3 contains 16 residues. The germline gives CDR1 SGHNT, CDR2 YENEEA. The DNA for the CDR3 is TGTGCCAGCAGCTCCCCCAGGCGGGGGGGTTACAATGAGCAGTTCTTC. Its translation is CASSSPRRGGYNEQFF.

The CDR3 coding sequence is TGTGCCAGCAGCTTATACAGGGGGGAGGCTTTCTTT. Residues: CASSLYRGEAFF. V gene TRBV5-4 combines with J gene TRBJ1-1, with 8 bases identical to TRBD1. Germline CDR1 is SGHNT and CDR2 is YYREEE (reference sequence). V shed 2 bases, J shed 11 bases, and the junction held 5 bases outside the gene matches. This CDR3 comprises 12 residues.

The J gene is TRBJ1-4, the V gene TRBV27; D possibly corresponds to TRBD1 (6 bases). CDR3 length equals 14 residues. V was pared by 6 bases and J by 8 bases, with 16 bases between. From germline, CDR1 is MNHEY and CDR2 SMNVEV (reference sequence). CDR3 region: CASRRGGGNEKLFF. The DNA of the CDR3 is TGTGCCAGCAGACGGGGAGGGGGAAACGAAAAACTGTTTTTT.

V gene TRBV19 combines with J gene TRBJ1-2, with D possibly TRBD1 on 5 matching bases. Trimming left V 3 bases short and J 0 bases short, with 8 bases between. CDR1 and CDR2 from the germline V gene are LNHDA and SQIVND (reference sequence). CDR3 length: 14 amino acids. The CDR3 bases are TGTGCCAGTAGTATCGTGGACACTAACTATGGCTACACCTTC. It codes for CASSIVDTNYGYTF.

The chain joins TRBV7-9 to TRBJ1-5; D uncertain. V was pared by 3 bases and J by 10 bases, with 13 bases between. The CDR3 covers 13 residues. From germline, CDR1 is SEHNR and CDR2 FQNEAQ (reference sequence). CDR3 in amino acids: CASSFDGVFPQHF. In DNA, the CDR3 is TGTGCCAGCAGCTTTGACGGAGTATTTCCCCAGCATTTT.

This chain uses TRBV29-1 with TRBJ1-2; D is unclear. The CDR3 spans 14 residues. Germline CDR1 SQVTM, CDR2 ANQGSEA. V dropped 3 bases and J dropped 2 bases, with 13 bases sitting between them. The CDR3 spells CSVDWEAPNYGYTF. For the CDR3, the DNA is TGCAGCGTTGATTGGGAGGCCCCGAACTATGGCTACACCTTC.

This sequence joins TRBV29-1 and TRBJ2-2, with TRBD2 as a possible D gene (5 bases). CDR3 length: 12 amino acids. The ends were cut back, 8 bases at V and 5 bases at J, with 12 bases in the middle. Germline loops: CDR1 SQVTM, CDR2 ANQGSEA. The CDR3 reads CSLSRRTGELFF. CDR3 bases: TGCAGCCTCTCAAGGAGGACCGGGGAGCTGTTTTTT.

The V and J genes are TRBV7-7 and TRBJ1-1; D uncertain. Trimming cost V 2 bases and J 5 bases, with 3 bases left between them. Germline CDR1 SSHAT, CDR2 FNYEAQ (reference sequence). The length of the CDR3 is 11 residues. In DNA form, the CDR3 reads TGTGCCAGCAGCTTACGGACTGAAGCTTTCTTT. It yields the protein CASSLRTEAFF.

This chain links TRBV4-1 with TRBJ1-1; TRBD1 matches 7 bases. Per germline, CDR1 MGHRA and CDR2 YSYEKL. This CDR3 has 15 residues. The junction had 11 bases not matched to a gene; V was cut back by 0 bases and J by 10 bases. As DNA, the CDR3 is TGCGCCAGCAGCCAAGATGAGGGGGCTTTCTCTTCAGCTTTCTTT. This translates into CASSQDEGAFSSAFF.

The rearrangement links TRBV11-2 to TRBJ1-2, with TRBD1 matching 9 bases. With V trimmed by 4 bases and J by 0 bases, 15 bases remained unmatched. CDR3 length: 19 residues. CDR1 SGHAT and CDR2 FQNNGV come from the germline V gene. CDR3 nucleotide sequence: TGTGCCAGCAGCTCCCCAAGAAAGACAGGGGGTACTTCTAACTATGGCTACACCTTC. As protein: CASSSPRKTGGTSNYGYTF.

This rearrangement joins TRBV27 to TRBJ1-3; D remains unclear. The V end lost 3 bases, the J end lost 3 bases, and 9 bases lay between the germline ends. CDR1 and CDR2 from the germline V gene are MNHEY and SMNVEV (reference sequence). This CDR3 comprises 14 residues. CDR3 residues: CASSFRRDGNTIYF. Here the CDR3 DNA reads TGTGCCAGCAGTTTCCGGAGAGATGGAAACACCATATATTTT.